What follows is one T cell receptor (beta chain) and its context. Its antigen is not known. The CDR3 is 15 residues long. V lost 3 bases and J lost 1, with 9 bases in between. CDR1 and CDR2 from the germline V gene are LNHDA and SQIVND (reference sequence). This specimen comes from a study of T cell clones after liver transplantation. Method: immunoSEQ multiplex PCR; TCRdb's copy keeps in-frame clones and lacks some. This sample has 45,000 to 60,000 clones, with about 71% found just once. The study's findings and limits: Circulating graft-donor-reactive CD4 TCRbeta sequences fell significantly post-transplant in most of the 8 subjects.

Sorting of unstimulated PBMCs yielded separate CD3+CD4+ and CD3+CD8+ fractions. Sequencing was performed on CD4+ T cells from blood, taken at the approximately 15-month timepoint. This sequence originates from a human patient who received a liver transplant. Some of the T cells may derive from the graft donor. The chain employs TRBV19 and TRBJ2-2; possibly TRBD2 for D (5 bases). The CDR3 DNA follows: TGTGCCAGTAGTATCAGAGGGTTGAACACCGGGGAGCTGTTTTTT. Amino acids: CASSIRGLNTGELFF.